This T cell receptor beta chain was sequenced for a study of T cell responses to AZD1222 COVID-19 vaccine. The V gene end was trimmed by 1 base and the J gene end by 5 bases; junction bases not matched to a gene: 4. CDR1 and CDR2 from the germline V gene are LGHDT and YNNKEL (reference sequence). This CDR3 is built from 15 residues. Concerning this clone itself: No antigen is known for it.

Study conclusions and caveats: Donor demographics were predominantly white British with a female majority; clonal diversity may be underestimated.

Sequencing used immunoSEQ multiplex PCR; TCRdb keeps in-frame clones, though not all of them. The sample holds roughly 130,000 clones; more than 70% are singletons and the top ten take 9.5% to 15%. The TCR comes from an adult in good health. The sequences come from peripheral blood, collected on day 0 of AZD1222 vaccination. The chain is built from TRBV3-1 (or the pseudogene TRBV3-2) and TRBJ2-7; TRBD2 matches 11 bases. The CDR3 nucleotides read TGTGCCAGCAGCCAAGCTAGCGGGGGGTCCCACGAGCAGTACTTC. It codes for CASSQASGGSHEQYF.